This TCR beta chain originates from a study of identical twins. Points from the study as a whole: Abundant beta clonotypes from cord blood bore fewer insertions; memory repertoires lacked this pattern. The conclusions drew on cross-sectional statistical analysis instead of tracking the same donors.

A template switching step contributed a universal primer site, while unique molecular identifiers were present in the cDNA. A single record per CDR3 protein comes from TCRdb applying MiXCR to the 5' RACE reads. The sample lists 690,000 or so distinct CDR3 sequences; 8.5% to 9% were seen once. Concerning this clonotype: Its matching antigen is unknown.

With 7 bases removed from V and 4 bases from J, the gap between germline ends came to 13 bases. Germline values: CDR1 MNHNS, CDR2 SASEGT. This CDR3 is built from 13 residues. The same specimen was also included in a second study, on yellow fever vaccine responses in identical twins.

V gene TRBV6-1 combines with J gene TRBJ1-1; possibly TRBD1 for D (5 bases). The material sequenced was PBMCs. The clonotype originates from a woman aged 18-29 years in good health. The CDR3: CASTQGQGTEAFF. The CDR3 DNA follows: TGTGCCAGCACCCAGGGCCAGGGCACTGAAGCTTTCTTT.